The subject of this entry is one T cell receptor (beta chain). In its sample, this clonotype was seen a few times. Its antigen is unknown. It has no much larger one-base neighbor in the sample; base qualities were not kept. This beta chain was picked up by a library intended for alpha chains and is off target, so its count carries little meaning. The data derive from a study of spatial heterogeneity in lung cancer (dated by TCRdb to the late 2010s). Turning to the overall study: More beta-chain than alpha-chain transcripts were consistently detected, likely reflecting higher beta-chain transcript abundance. In the raw uncorrected reads, each unique combination of TCR and UMI appeared more than ten times on average. TCR alpha and beta repertoires were quantitatively compared across multiple tumor regions, matched nontumor lung and blood in non-small cell lung cancer. At surgery, both alpha and beta chains were TCR-sequenced in approximately 210 tumor regions, fewer than 80 matched nontumor lung samples and 56 PBMC samples. Nonsynonymous mutation counts, determined by whole-exome sequencing of tumor tissue, were related to features of the TCR repertoire. Beyond this particular receptor, the publication reports: Confirming at a functional level the hypothesis that regional TCRs recognize regional mutations was considered to require additional single-cell paired TCR alpha and beta sequencing.

Receptor libraries were prepared by 5' RACE. The sequencer listed for this sample is NextSeq 500. In the TCR library protocol, a unique molecular identifier was attached to each TCR cDNA molecule so that PCR and sequencing errors could be corrected. The published analysis was carried out like this. Decombinator tools were used for TCR identification, UMI-based error correction and CDR3 extraction. TCRs above a frequency of 2 per 1,000, corresponding to the top 1% of the tumor frequency distribution, were defined as expanded. Each repertoire was subsampled 100 times to 5,000 TCRs, after which Renyi diversity was computed with the R vegan package. To build CDR3 similarity networks, amino acid triplet string-kernel similarity was used, and CDR3s were connected when their pairwise similarity was above 0.82. Through fastp at Q25 and MiXCR, TCRdb rebuilt clones from the public reads, retaining in-frame beta chains. CDR3 protein sequences are deduplicated, and each keeps its most common genes and DNA. Clone size and V and J calls follow TCRdb, not the original study. A total of some 1,600 distinct CDR3 sequences appear in this sample, 7.9% of them only once. About 10% of the sample is in the top ten clones.

Compared with germline, V lacks 5 bases and J lacks 13 bases; bases without a gene match: 12. Its CDR3 holds 14 amino acids, cysteine through phenylalanine. The CDR3 DNA has 42 bases and is translated from base 1. In the germline V gene, CDR1 corresponds to SGHTA and CDR2 to FQGNSA. The sample's time point label, in plain terms: sample taken at primary tumor resection. Without any cell sorting, TCR sequencing was performed on whole RNA extracted either from tumor and nontumor lung tissue or from cryopreserved PBMC samples. Donors were 65 to 85 patients with early-stage, untreated non-small cell lung cancer from the lung TRACERx cohort. Only patients with enough RNA available from two or more tumor regions were chosen for TCR sequencing. Tumor and adjacent nontumor lung specimens were reviewed by a lung pathologist before selection.

The sequences come from normal lung tissue next to the tumor, collected at surgery. The TCR originated in a female donor with early-stage non-small cell lung cancer. This chain joins TRBV7-2 to TRBJ2-5, with 11 junctional bases fitting TRBD2. The nucleotides are TGTGCCAGCAGCCAGGAAGTAGGACTAGCGGGCCTGTACTTC. It encodes CASSQEVGLAGLYF.